This T cell receptor (beta chain) comes out of a study of CD8 T cells in ankylosing spondylitis. General study points: Several of the motif variants were reported before in synovial fluid and blood from reactive arthritis. Within matched ankylosing spondylitis synovial fluid, disease-linked clones were reportedly significantly enriched. Disease-linked clones were CD8+ and relatively rare in peripheral blood. What appeared characteristic of ankylosing spondylitis blood was a TCR beta motif of 7 or 8 highly homologous variants.

Making use of molecular barcodes, quantitative 5'-RACE generated TCR beta libraries. TCRdb analysed the 5' RACE reads with MiXCR anew, one entry per CDR3 protein. The table lists hundreds of thousands of distinct CDR3 sequences, approximately 11% of them singletons. For this clonotype: Its antigen is unknown.

The V gene's germline CDR1 is ENHRY and CDR2 SYGVKD. The CDR3 runs to 16 residues. Between the trimmed V and J ends, which lost 8 bases and 0 bases, there was a span of 14 bases. The receptor was isolated from a male donor with ankylosing spondylitis. V and J are TRBV10-3 and TRBJ2-6; TRBD2 is a possible D gene (6 bases). Material for sequencing was blood, either unsorted or a sorted T cell fraction (not recorded which). As DNA, the CDR3 is TGTGCCATCGGGGGGTTTAAGCACTCTGGGGCCAACGTCCTGACTTTC. It translates to CAIGGFKHSGANVLTF.